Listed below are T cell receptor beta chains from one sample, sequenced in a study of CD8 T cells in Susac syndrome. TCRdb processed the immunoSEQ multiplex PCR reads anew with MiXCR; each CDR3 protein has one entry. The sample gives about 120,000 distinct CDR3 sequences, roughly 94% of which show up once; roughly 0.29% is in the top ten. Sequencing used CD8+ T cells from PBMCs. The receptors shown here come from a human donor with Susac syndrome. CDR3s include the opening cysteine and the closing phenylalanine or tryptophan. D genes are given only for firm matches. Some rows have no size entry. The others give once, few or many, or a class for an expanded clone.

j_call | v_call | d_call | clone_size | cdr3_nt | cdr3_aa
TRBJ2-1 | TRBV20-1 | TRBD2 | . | TGCAGTGCTAGAGTTGGGACTAGCGGGGCCGACAATGAGCAGTTCTTC | CSARVGTSGADNEQFF
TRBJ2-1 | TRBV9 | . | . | TGTGCCAGCAGCGTGGGAGATGAGCAGTTCTTC | CASSVGDEQFF
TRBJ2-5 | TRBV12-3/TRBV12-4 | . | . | TGTGCCAGCAGTTTGCCACACACTCAAGAGACCCAGTACTTC | CASSLPHTQETQYF
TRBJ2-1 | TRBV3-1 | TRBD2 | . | TGTGCCAGCAGCCAATCCGCGGGGGCCTACAATGAGCAGTTCTTC | CASSQSAGAYNEQFF
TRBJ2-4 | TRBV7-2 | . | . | TGTGCCAGCAGCAACCGACCTCGGACTCACCCCTGGGGAAACATTCAGTACTTC | CASSNRPRTHPWGNIQYF
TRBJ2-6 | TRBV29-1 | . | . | TGCAGCGCCTGTGGGGACACCTGCTCTGGGGCCAACGTCCTGACTTTC | CSACGDTCSGANVLTF
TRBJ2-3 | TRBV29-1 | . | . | TGCAGCGTTGAAGATGGCGTTAGCGGAGATACGCAGTATTTT | CSVEDGVSGDTQYF
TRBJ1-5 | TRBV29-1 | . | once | TGCAGCGTTGGCCCAGGCGATCAGCCCCAGCATTTT | CSVGPGDQPQHF
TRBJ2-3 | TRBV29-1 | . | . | TGCAGCGTTCACACAGATACGCAGTATTTT | CSVHTDTQYF
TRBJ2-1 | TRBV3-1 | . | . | TGTGCCAGCAGCCAACTAAGTAACTCCTACAATGAGCAGTTCTTC | CASSQLSNSYNEQFF
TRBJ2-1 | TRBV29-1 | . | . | TGCAGCGTCGTTAGCGGCTCCTACAATGAGCAGTTCTTC | CSVVSGSYNEQFF
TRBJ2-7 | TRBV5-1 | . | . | TGCGCCAACAGCTTGGGGGGTACAGGGTCCGAGCAGTACTTC | CANSLGGTGSEQYF
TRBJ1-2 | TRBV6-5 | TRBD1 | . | TGTGCCAGCACAGGACAGGGCCTCTATGGCTACACCTTC | CASTGQGLYGYTF
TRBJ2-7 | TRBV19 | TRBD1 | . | TGTGCCAGTAGTCCCCGGACAGGGGGCAACGAGCAGTACTTC | CASSPRTGGNEQYF
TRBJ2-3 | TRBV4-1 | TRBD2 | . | TGCGCCAGCAGCCCGAGCCTCGGGACTAGCGGGGGGGGCACAGATACGCAGTATTTT | CASSPSLGTSGGGTDTQYF